These 24 T cell receptor beta chains share one sample of origin, sequenced in a study of blood T cells in healthy people across ages. Next came a second PCR, run for about 6 to 11 cycles, which used a sample-barcoded 5' primer along with a J-beta primer mix. TCRdb passed the 5' RACE reads through MiXCR, listing each CDR3 protein once. The repertoire holds around 500,000 distinct CDR3 sequences, about a quarter seen once, with approximately 4% in the top ten. These data were likewise used in another study, on T cells of mothers and their children.

The sequencing input was blood. Receptors were obtained from a boy under 10 years old in good health.

This clonotype was detected only a few times. The chain links TRBV11-2 to TRBJ2-7; D gene uncertain. The V end was cut by 0 bases, the J end by 3 bases, with 6 bases between. CDR3 length equals 13 residues. CDR1 and CDR2 (germline): SGHAT, FQNNGV. CDR3 DNA: TGTGCCAGCAGCTTAGATACACGCTACGAGCAGTACTTC. Residues: CASSLDTRYEQYF.

This sequence joins TRBV29-1 and TRBJ2-1, with 12 bases fitting TRBD1. After removal of 4 bases from V and 8 bases from J, the junction contained 9 bases not matched to a gene. The CDR3 spans 15 residues. Germline CDR1 SQVTM, CDR2 ANQGSEA. Here the CDR3 reads CSVGGGQGARDEQFF. The CDR3 nucleotides are TGCAGCGTTGGGGGGGGACAGGGGGCTAGGGATGAGCAGTTCTTC.

The DNA for the CDR3 is TGTGCCAGCAGTGGGAACTCGGGGGGCTACACCTTC. Protein sequence: CASSGNSGGYTF. V gene TRBV2 combines with J gene TRBJ1-2, with D uncertain. V was clipped by 4 bases and J by 8 bases, with 11 bases between them. The CDR3 has 12 amino acids. In germline, CDR1 is SNHLY, CDR2 FYNNEI.

The chain joins TRBV5-1 to TRBJ1-5; D is perhaps TRBD1 (5 bases). V was trimmed by 4 bases and J by 5 bases, leaving 16 bases between them. The CDR3 is 15 residues long. Germline assignment: CDR1 SGHRS and CDR2 YFSETQ. CDR3 in DNA: TGCGCCAGCAGCCCCGGTCCAGGGTACTATCAGCCCCAGCATTTT. Translation: CASSPGPGYYQPQHF.

This chain connects TRBV20-1 to TRBJ1-2; D is unresolved. Trimming removed 4 bases from V and 4 bases from J, with 22 bases in between. Germline CDR1 DFQATT, CDR2 SNEGSKA (reference sequence). The CDR3 totals 16 residues. CDR3 protein: CSANGIDMASSYGYTF. The DNA for the CDR3 is TGCAGTGCTAACGGGATAGACATGGCCTCGTCCTATGGCTACACCTTC.

This clonotype was detected a few times. The CDR3 DNA follows: TGCGCCAGCAGCCGGCAGGGAGGGGACTATGGCTACACCTTC. Residues: CASSRQGGDYGYTF. The chain links TRBV4-3 to TRBJ1-2; D perhaps matches TRBD1 (5 bases). The CDR3 length is 14 residues. Germline V gene lookup returns CDR1 LGHNA and CDR2 YSLEER. With 4 bases removed from V and 3 bases from J, the gap between germline ends came to 12 bases.

The V gene is TRBV9, the J gene TRBJ2-3, with 9 nucleotides matching TRBD2. Germline trimming cut 0 bases from V and 4 bases from J; bases unmatched to any gene: 3. Germline values: CDR1 SGDLS, CDR2 YYNGEE. The CDR3 has 15 amino acids. The CDR3 coding sequence is TGTGCCAGCAGCGTAGAGGCGGGAGGGGCAGATACGCAGTATTTT. Translation gives CASSVEAGGADTQYF. The complete variable domain, with remaining parts taken from reference TRBV9 and TRBJ2-3, reads DSGVTQTPKHLITATGQRVTLRCSPRSGDLSVYWYQQSLDQGLQFLIQYYNGEERAKGNILERFSAQQFPDLHSELNLSSLELGDSALYFCASSVEAGGADTQYFGPGTRLTVL.

In the case of this clonotype: A much larger clone sits a single nucleotide away, making a read error possible. The J gene is TRBJ2-4, the V gene TRBV19, with 7 positions matching TRBD1. The CDR3 is 15 amino acids. Germline CDR1 is LNHDA and CDR2 is SQIVND (reference sequence). V lost 2 bases, J lost 7 bases, and 8 bases stayed unmatched. The CDR3 sequence is CASSIFQGVNNIQYF. The CDR3 DNA follows: TGTGCCAGTAGTATATTCCAGGGGGTGAATAACATTCAGTACTTC.

Only a few counts were recorded for this clonotype. The chain couples TRBV29-1 to TRBJ2-5; the D is unclear. The J call is uncertain, as TRBJ2-7 better fits the DNA end. Germline V gene sequence: CDR1 SQVTM, CDR2 ANQGSEA. The CDR3 loop spans 12 amino acids. CDR3 bases: TGCAGCGTTGAACTTGACTCCTACGAGCAGTACTTC. Amino acids: CSVELDSYEQYF.

This clonotype was picked up many times. This sequence joins TRBV3-1 and TRBJ2-5; tentatively, D is TRBD2 (5 bases). V lost 1 base and J lost 10, with 7 bases in between. Germline V gene data show CDR1 as LGHDT and CDR2 as YNNKEL (reference sequence). The CDR3 is made up of 11 amino acids. The CDR3 region is CASSQVGDQYF. For the CDR3, the DNA is TGTGCCAGCAGCCAAGTCGGGGACCAGTACTTC.

Only one count was recorded for this clonotype. The V gene is TRBV2, the J gene TRBJ2-5; no clear D gene. Trimming took off 7 bases at V and 5 bases at J, with 5 bases between the two ends. This CDR3 comprises 10 residues. The germline gives CDR1 SNHLY, CDR2 FYNNEI. The CDR3 sequence is CASKDETQYF. CDR3 bases: TGTGCCAGCAAGGATGAGACCCAGTACTTC.

This rearrangement joins TRBV6-5 to TRBJ2-3; D unresolved. V was cut by 2 bases and J by 0 bases, with 12 bases left in between. The germline CDR1 and CDR2 sequences are MNHEY and SVGAGI. The CDR3 has 16 residues. The CDR3 DNA follows: TGTGCCAGCAGTTACCAAGGTCCCGCTAGCACAGATACGCAGTATTTT. Residues: CASSYQGPASTDTQYF.

The chain couples TRBV11-2 to TRBJ1-2; unclear D gene. Germline lookup yields CDR1 SGHAT and CDR2 FQNNGV. V lost 0 bases to trimming and J lost 4 bases, with 12 bases between them. This CDR3 spans 15 amino acids. In DNA form, the CDR3 reads TGTGCCAGCAGCTTAGAAGGGCTTCCAGCCTATGGCTACACCTTC. This gives the protein CASSLEGLPAYGYTF.

This clonotype was found a few times. This CDR3 fails to terminate in the conserved phenylalanine or tryptophan, so it likely reflects a read error. This chain connects TRBV4-1 to TRBJ2-5; no firm D call. V dropped 0 bases and J dropped 5 bases, with 16 bases sitting between them. The V gene's germline CDR1 is MGHRA and CDR2 YSYEKL. The CDR3 runs to 16 residues. The CDR3 region is CASSQDRRGFGETQYL. DNA of the CDR3: TGCGCCAGCAGCCAAGATAGGCGTGGGTTTGGGGAGACCCAGTACCTC.

This clonotype was recorded at least ten times. The gene calls are TRBV29-1 and TRBJ1-2; tentatively, D is TRBD1 (6 bases). The CDR3 has 13 amino acids. Germline-derived CDR1 and CDR2 are SQVTM and ANQGSEA. Trimming cost V 4 bases and J 4 bases, with 13 bases left between them. The DNA for the CDR3 is TGCAGCGTTGCCCGGGACACTGTCTATGGCTACACCTTC. As protein: CSVARDTVYGYTF.

There are many counts of this clonotype. The chain employs TRBV18 and TRBJ2-7, with 9 bases lining up with TRBD1. The CDR3 has 15 amino acids. Germline V gene data show CDR1 as KGHSH and CDR2 as LQKENI. V lost 4 bases to trimming and J lost 1 base; unmatched junction nucleotides: 5. The CDR3 loop is CASSRPGQGSYEQYF. Written as DNA, the CDR3 is TGTGCCAGCTCACGACCGGGACAGGGATCCTACGAGCAGTACTTC.

This chain uses TRBV9 with TRBJ2-2; tentative D call: TRBD1 (5 bases). Germline values: CDR1 SGDLS, CDR2 YYNGEE. V lost 3 bases and J lost 4, with 19 bases in between. CDR3 length: 17 amino acids. In DNA, the CDR3 is TGTGCCAGCAGCGACGACCGGACAAAAAGGGGCACCGGGGAGCTGTTTTTT. This encodes CASSDDRTKRGTGELFF. Full variable domain (missing parts from reference TRBV9 and TRBJ2-2): DSGVTQTPKHLITATGQRVTLRCSPRSGDLSVYWYQQSLDQGLQFLIQYYNGEERAKGNILERFSAQQFPDLHSELNLSSLELGDSALYFCASSDDRTKRGTGELFFGEGSRLTVL.

Ten or more counts support this clonotype. This chain connects TRBV10-3 to TRBJ2-5; perhaps D is TRBD1 or TRBD2 (6 bases each). Looked up from germline, CDR1 is ENHRY and CDR2 is SYGVKD. There are 11 residues in the CDR3. The CDR3 coding sequence is TGTGCGTCCGGGGGCGCAGAGACCCAGTACTTC. Residues: CASGGAETQYF.

This clonotype was picked up a small number of times. The chain employs TRBV18 and TRBJ2-3; unclear D gene. The CDR3 runs to 13 residues. CDR1 and CDR2 (germline): KGHSH, LQKENI. With 7 bases removed from V and 4 bases from J, the gap between germline ends came to 12 bases. DNA of the CDR3: TGTGCCAGCTTTGACCCGACCTCAGATACGCAGTATTTT. It is translated as CASFDPTSDTQYF.

This clonotype has only a few counts. This chain uses TRBV5-6 with TRBJ2-3, with TRBD2 matching 7 bases. Germline V gene sequence: CDR1 SGHDT, CDR2 YYEEEE. This CDR3 spans 16 amino acids. The V gene end was trimmed by 4 bases and the J gene end by 0 bases; junction bases not matched to a gene: 8. DNA of the CDR3: TGTGCCAGCAGCCCCTTGGGAGGGGCGAGCACAGATACGCAGTATTTT. Translation gives CASSPLGGASTDTQYF.

CDR3 sequence reads: CATSENTNYGYTF. The CDR3 DNA is TGTGCCACCAGCGAGAACACTAACTATGGCTACACCTTC. V gene TRBV15 combines with J gene TRBJ1-2; D gene unclear. V was cut by 5 bases and J by 0 bases, with 7 bases left in between. The CDR3 contains 13 residues. Germline CDR1 reads LNHNV; CDR2 reads YYDKDF (reference sequence).

This clonotype was recorded a few times. V and J are TRBV5-1 and TRBJ2-6; D is uncertain. Germline CDR1 is SGHRS and CDR2 is YFSETQ. The V end lost 2 bases, the J end lost 0 bases, and 9 bases lay between the germline ends. The CDR3 runs to 16 residues. CDR3 sequence (DNA): TGCGCCAGCAGCTTCCAGACGGTCTCTGGGGCCAACGTCCTGACTTTC. Translation gives CASSFQTVSGANVLTF.

The chain has TRBV6-5 and TRBJ2-5, with D hard to call. V lost 2 bases to trimming and J lost 0 bases, with 10 bases between them. This CDR3 comprises 15 residues. Germline values: CDR1 MNHEY, CDR2 SVGAGI. The CDR3 protein is CASSYVCVYQETQYF. CDR3 sequence (DNA): TGTGCCAGCAGTTACGTTTGCGTCTACCAAGAGACCCAGTACTTC.

The gene calls are TRBV30 and TRBJ2-4; 13 positions match TRBD2. This CDR3 contains 18 residues. V lost 3 bases and J lost 0; bases outside the gene matches: 8. The germline V gene has CDR1 GTSNPN and CDR2 SVGIG (reference sequence). The chain's CDR3 is CAWSPTSGGRLAKNIQYF. The CDR3 nucleotides read TGTGCCTGGAGCCCGACTAGCGGGGGGCGACTAGCCAAAAACATTCAGTACTTC.